A single sample is the source of the 7 T cell receptor beta chains below, sequenced in a study of shared clonotypes between healthy human individuals (dated by TCRdb to the early 2020s). The library was built by means of the immunoSEQ multiplex PCR assay. Entries here come from immuneACCESS through TCRdb and include only in-frame sequences with V and J called. Some clones fail to appear in such tables; in the studies checked, an unresolved V gene covers under half of the shortfall, and the cause of the remainder is unknown. Across this sample there are some 2,100,000 clones, with 95% seen only once. Jointly, the top ten make up approximately 0.13% of the sample. The sample was naive CD4+ T cells sorted from blood. The sample's cell subset or site label, in plain terms: CD45RA+ positively selected. The receptors were sampled from a man between 18 and 29 years old in good health.

This chain joins TRBV5-4 and TRBJ1-1; no definite D call. The V gene's germline CDR1 is SGHNT and CDR2 YYREEE (reference sequence). This CDR3 contains 14 residues. Trimming pared 1 base from V and 1 base from J, leaving 8 bases between. Written as DNA, the CDR3 is TGTGCCAGCAGCTTGAACCGACAGAACACTGAAGCTTTCTTT. Its translation is CASSLNRQNTEAFF.

This clone was seen a handful of times. The chain is built from TRBV5-1 and TRBJ1-2; possible D gene TRBD1, 5 bases. V was trimmed by 4 bases and J by 8 bases, leaving 15 bases between them. The germline CDR1 and CDR2 sequences are SGHRS and YFSETQ. The CDR3 consists of 13 residues. The CDR3: CASSPGGGRGYTF. The CDR3 nucleotides are TGCGCCAGCAGCCCTGGGGGAGGTAGAGGCTACACCTTC.

V is TRBV5-1 and J is TRBJ2-7; TRBD2 is a possible D gene (5 bases). This CDR3 has 15 amino acids. The V gene's germline CDR1 is SGHRS and CDR2 YFSETQ. Between the trimmed V and J ends, which lost 4 bases and 1 base, there was a span of 15 bases. In DNA, the CDR3 is TGCGCCAGCAGCCCACGGACTGACGGGTCCTACGAGCAGTACTTC. Protein: CASSPRTDGSYEQYF.

The chain combines TRBV10-3 with TRBJ2-3, with 7 positions matching TRBD1. The CDR3 length is 14 residues. The germline CDR1 and CDR2 sequences are ENHRY and SYGVKD. V dropped 6 bases and J dropped 4; count of bases not matched to a gene: 7. The CDR3 DNA reads TGTGCCATCAGCCTACAGGGGAATGCAGATACGCAGTATTTT. Its translation is CAISLQGNADTQYF.

Details on this clone: This specimen includes other DNA sequences encoding the same CDR3. This sequence joins TRBV7-2 and TRBJ1-5; 8 positions agree with TRBD1. Germline-derived CDR1 and CDR2 are SGHTA and FQGNSA. The CDR3 consists of 14 residues. V lost 5 bases to trimming and J lost 1 base; unmatched junction nucleotides: 1. Here the CDR3 DNA reads TGTGCCAGCAGCCCAGGGGGCAGCAATCAGCCCCAGCATTTT. It specifies CASSPGGSNQPQHF.

In its sample, this clone was seen a few times. The chain employs TRBV11-2 and TRBJ1-2; a possible D gene is TRBD1 (6 bases). The CDR3 consists of 16 residues. V lost 5 bases to trimming and J lost 6 bases, with 22 bases between them. The germline V gene has CDR1 SGHAT and CDR2 FQNNGV. CDR3 in DNA: TGTGCCAGCAGCGCCCCGGGGACACCCCGGAGGGATGGCTACACCTTC. Translated: CASSAPGTPRRDGYTF.

This clone showed up just a few times. The identical CDR3 is also encoded by other nucleotide sequences in the sample. The rearrangement links TRBV9 to TRBJ1-6, with D hard to call. The CDR3 contains 13 residues. Looked up from germline, CDR1 is SGDLS and CDR2 is YYNGEE. Trimming stripped 0 bases from V and 6 bases from J, with 4 bases between. CDR3: CASSVEGNSPLHF. The DNA for the CDR3 is TGTGCCAGCAGCGTAGAGGGTAATTCACCCCTCCACTTT.